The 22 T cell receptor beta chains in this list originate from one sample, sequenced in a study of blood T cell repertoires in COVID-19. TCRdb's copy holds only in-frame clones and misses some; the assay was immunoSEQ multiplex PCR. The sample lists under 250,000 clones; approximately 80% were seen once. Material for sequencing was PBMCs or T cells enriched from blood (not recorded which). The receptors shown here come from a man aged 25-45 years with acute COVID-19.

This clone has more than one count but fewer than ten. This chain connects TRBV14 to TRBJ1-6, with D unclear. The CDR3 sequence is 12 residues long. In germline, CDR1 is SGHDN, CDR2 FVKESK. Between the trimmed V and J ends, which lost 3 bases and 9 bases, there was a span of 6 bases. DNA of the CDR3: TGTGCCAGCAGCCACCTAAGTTCACCCCTCCACTTT. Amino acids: CASSHLSSPLHF.

The CDR3 loop is CASSLDPGGVSSYNSPLHF. The CDR3 coding sequence is TGCGCCAGCAGCTTGGATCCAGGGGGTGTGAGCTCCTATAATTCACCCCTCCACTTT. This chain uses TRBV5-1 with TRBJ1-6; 7 bases match TRBD1. Per the germline V gene, CDR1 is SGHRS and CDR2 is YFSETQ. The junction had 9 bases not matched to a gene; V was cut back by 0 bases and J by 0 bases. The CDR3 length is 19 residues.

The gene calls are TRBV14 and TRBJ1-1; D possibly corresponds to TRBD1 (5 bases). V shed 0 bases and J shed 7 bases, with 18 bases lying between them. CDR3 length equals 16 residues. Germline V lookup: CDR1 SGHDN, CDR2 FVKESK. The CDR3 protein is CASSQEGMGRDDEAFF. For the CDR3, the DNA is TGTGCCAGCAGCCAAGAGGGGATGGGCAGGGATGATGAAGCTTTCTTT.

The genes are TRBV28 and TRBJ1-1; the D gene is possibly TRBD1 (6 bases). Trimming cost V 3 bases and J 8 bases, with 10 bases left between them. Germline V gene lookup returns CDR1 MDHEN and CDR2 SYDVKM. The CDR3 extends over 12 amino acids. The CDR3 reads CASSLQGHEAFF. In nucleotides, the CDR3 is TGTGCCAGCAGTTTGCAGGGGCACGAAGCTTTCTTT. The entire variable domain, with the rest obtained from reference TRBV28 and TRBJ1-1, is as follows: DVKVTQSSRYLVKRTGEKVFLECVQDMDHENMFWYRQDPGLGLRLIYFSYDVKMKEKGDIPEGYSVSREKKERFSLILESASTNQTSMYLCASSLQGHEAFFGQGTRLTVV.

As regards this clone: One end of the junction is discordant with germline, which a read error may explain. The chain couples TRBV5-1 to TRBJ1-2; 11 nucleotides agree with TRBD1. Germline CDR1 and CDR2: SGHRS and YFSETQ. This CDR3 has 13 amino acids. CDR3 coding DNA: TGCGCCAGCAGTTTGGGACAGGGGGAAGGCTACACCTTC. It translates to CASSLGQGEGYTF.

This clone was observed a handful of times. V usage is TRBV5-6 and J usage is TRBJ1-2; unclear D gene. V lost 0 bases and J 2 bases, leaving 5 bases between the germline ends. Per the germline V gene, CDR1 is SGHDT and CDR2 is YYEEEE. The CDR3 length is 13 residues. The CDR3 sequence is CASSLEQNYGYTF. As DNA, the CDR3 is TGTGCCAGCAGCTTGGAACAGAACTATGGCTACACCTTC. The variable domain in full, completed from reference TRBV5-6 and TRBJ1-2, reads DAGVTQSPTHLIKTRGQQVTLRCSPKSGHDTVSWYQQALGQGPQFIFQYYEEEERQRGNFPDRFSGHQFPNYSSELNVNALLLGDSALYLCASSLEQNYGYTFGSGTRLTVV.

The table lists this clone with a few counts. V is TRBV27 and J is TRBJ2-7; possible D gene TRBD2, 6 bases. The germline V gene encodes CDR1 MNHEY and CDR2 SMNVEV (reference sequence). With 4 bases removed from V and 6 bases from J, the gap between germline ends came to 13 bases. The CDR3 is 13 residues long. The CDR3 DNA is TGTGCCAGCAGTTCGCTCGGGAGCGGCGAGCAGTACTTC. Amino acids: CASSSLGSGEQYF.

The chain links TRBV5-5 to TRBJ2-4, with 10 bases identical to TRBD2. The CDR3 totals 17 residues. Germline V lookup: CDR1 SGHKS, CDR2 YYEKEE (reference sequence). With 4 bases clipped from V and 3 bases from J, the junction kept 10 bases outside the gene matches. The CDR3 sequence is CASSPTERGGSKNIQYF. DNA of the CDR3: TGTGCCAGCAGCCCCACTGAGCGGGGGGGCAGCAAAAACATTCAGTACTTC.

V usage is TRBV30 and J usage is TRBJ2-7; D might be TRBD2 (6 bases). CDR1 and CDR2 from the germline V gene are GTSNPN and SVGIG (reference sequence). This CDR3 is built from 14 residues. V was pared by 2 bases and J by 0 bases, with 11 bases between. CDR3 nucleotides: TGTGCCTGGAGTCGGGGGACGTACTCCTACGAGCAGTACTTC. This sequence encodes CAWSRGTYSYEQYF.

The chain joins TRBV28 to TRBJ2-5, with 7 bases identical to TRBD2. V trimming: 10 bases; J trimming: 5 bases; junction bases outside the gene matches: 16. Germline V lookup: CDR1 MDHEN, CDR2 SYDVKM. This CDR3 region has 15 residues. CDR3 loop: CAISAGPLGTETQYF. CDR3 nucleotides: TGTGCCATCTCAGCGGGACCCCTCGGAACGGAGACCCAGTACTTC.

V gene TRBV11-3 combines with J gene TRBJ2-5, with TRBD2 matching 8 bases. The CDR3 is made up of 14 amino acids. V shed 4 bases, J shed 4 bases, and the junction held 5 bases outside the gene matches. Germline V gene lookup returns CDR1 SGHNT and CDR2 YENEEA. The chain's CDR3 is CASSSRREAETQYF. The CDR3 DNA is TGTGCCAGCAGCTCGAGGCGGGAGGCAGAGACCCAGTACTTC.

CDR3 residues: CASRGTSSYEQYF. The CDR3 DNA follows: TGTGCCAGCCGAGGGACATCCTCCTACGAGCAGTACTTC. The chain employs TRBV27 and TRBJ2-7, with D tentatively TRBD1 (6 bases). The CDR3 covers 13 residues. The V end was cut by 8 bases, the J end by 0 bases, with 11 bases between. Germline CDR1 reads MNHEY; CDR2 reads SMNVEV (reference sequence).

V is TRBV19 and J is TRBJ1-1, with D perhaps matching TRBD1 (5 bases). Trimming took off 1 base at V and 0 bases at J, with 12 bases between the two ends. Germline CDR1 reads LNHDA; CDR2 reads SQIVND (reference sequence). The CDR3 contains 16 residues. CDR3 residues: CASSIGEGRLNTEAFF. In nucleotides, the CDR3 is TGTGCCAGTAGTATAGGGGAGGGACGCCTGAACACTGAAGCTTTCTTT. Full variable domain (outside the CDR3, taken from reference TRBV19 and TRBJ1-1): DGGITQSPKYLFRKEGQNVTLSCEQNLNHDAMYWYRQDPGQGLRLIYYSQIVNDFQKGDIAEGYSVSREKKESFPLTVTSAQKNPTAFYLCASSIGEGRLNTEAFFGQGTRLTVV.

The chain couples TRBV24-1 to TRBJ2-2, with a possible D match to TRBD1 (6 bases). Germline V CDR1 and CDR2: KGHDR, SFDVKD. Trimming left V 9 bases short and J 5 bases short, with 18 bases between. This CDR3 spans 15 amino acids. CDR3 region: CATSGGGGRTGELFF. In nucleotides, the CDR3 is TGTGCCACCTCAGGTGGGGGCGGCAGGACCGGGGAGCTGTTTTTT.

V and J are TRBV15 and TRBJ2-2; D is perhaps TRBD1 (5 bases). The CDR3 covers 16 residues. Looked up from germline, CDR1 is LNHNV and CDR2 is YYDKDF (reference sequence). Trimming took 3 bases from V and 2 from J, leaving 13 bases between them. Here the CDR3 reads CATSRALGQNTGELFF. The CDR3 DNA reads TGTGCCACCAGCAGGGCCCTTGGACAAAACACCGGGGAGCTGTTTTTT.

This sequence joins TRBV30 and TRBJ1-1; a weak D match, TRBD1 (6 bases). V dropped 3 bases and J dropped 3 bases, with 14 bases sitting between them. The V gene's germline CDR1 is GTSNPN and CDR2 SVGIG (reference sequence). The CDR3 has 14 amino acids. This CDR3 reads CAWRSGAAHTEAFF. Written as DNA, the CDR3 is TGTGCCTGGAGATCAGGGGCAGCCCACACTGAAGCTTTCTTT.

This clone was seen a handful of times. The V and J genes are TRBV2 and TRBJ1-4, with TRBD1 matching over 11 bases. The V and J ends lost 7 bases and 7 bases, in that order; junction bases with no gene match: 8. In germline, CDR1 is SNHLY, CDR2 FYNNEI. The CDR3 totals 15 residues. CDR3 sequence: CASMVMGTGGEKLFF. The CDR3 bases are TGTGCCAGCATGGTTATGGGGACAGGGGGTGAAAAACTGTTTTTT. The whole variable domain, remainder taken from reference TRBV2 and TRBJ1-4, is EPEVTQTPSHQVTQMGQEVILRCVPISNHLYFYWYRQILGQKVEFLVSFYNNEISEKSEIFDDQFSVERPDGSNFTLKIRSTKLEDSAMYFCASMVMGTGGEKLFFGSGTQLSVL.

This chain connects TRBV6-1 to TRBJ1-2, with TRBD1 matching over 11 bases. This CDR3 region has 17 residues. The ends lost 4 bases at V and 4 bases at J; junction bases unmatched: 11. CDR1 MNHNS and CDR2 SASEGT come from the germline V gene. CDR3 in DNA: TGTGCCAGCAGTGGGGGACAGGGGGGGCTTGTTGGCTATGGCTACACCTTC. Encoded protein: CASSGGQGGLVGYGYTF.

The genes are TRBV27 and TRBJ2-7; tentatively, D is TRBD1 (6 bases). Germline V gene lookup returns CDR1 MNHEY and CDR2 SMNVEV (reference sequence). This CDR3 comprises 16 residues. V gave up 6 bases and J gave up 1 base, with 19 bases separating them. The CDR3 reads CASRANAGVLSYEQYF. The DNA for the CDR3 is TGTGCCAGCAGAGCGAATGCAGGGGTCTTATCCTACGAGCAGTACTTC.

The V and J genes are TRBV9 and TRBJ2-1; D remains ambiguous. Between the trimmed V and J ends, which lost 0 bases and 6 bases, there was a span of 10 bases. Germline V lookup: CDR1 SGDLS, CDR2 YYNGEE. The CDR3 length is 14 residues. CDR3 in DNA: TGTGCCAGCAGCGTAGATCAGGTGGTCAATGAGCAGTTCTTC. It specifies CASSVDQVVNEQFF.

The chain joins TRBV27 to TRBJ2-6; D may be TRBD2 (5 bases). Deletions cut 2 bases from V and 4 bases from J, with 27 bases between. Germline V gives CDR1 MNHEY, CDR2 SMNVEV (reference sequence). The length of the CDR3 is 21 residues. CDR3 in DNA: TGTGCCAGCAGTTTAGACCCCTACGACGGGATAAAGGGTGCGGGGGCCAACGTCCTGACTTTC. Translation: CASSLDPYDGIKGAGANVLTF.

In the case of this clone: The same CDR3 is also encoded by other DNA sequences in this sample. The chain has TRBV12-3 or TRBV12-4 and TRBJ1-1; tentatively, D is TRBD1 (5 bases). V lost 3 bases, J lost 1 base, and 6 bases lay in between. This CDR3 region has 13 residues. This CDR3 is CASSFGGNTEAFF. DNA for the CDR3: TGTGCCAGCAGTTTCGGGGGGAACACTGAAGCTTTCTTT.